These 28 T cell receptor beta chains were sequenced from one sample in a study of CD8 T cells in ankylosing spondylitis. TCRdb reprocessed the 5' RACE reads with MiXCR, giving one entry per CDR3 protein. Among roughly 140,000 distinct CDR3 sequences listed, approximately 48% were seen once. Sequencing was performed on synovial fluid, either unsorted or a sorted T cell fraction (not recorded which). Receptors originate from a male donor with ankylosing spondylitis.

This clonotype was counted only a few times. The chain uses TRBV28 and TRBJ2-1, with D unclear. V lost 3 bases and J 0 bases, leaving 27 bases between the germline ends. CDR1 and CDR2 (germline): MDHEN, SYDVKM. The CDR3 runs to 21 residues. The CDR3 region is CASSLPFLGQSSPSSYNEQFF. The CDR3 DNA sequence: TGTGCCAGCAGTTTGCCTTTCTTGGGTCAAAGCTCACCTAGCTCCTACAATGAGCAGTTCTTC.

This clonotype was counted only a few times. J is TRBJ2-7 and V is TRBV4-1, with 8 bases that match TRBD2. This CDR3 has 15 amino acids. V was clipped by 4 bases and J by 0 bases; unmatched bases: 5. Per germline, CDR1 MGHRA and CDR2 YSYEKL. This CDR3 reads CASSPGLVSSYEQYF. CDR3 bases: TGCGCCAGCAGCCCGGGACTAGTTAGCTCCTACGAGCAGTACTTC.

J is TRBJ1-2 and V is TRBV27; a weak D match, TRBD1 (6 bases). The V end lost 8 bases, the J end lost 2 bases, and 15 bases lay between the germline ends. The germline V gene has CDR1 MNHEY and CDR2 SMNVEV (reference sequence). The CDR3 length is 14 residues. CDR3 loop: CASRHGQPNYGYTF. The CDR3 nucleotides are TGTGCCAGCCGTCACGGACAGCCAAACTATGGCTACACCTTC.

The CDR3 DNA sequence: TGTGCCAGCAGCCCCGTGGGGGATAGCAATCAGCCCCAGCATTTT. This encodes CASSPVGDSNQPQHF. The chain employs TRBV7-9 and TRBJ1-5; D is perhaps TRBD1 (5 bases). V dropped 5 bases and J dropped 0 bases, with 11 bases sitting between them. Germline CDR1 reads SEHNR; CDR2 reads FQNEAQ (reference sequence). The CDR3 spans 15 residues. Full variable domain (outside the CDR3, taken from reference TRBV7-9 and TRBJ1-5): DTGVSQNPRHKITKRGQNVTFRCDPISEHNRLYWYRQTLGQGPEFLTYFQNEAQLEKSRLLSDRFSAERPKGSFSTLEIQRTEQGDSAMYLCASSPVGDSNQPQHFGDGTRLSIL.

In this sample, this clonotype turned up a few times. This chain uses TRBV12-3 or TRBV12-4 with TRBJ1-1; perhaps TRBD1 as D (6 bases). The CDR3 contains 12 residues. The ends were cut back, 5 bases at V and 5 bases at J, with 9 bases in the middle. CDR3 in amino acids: CASSPQGTEAFF. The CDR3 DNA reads TGTGCCAGCAGTCCGCAGGGGACTGAAGCTTTCTTT.

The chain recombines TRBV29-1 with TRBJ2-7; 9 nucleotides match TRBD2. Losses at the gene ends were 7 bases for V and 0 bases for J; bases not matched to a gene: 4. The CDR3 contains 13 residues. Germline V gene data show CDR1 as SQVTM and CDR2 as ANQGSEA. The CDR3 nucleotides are TGCAGCGCCAGCGGGGGGAGCTCCTACGAGCAGTACTTC. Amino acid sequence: CSASGGSSYEQYF.

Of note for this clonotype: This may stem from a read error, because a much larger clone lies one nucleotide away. This CDR3 is CCARDIRTGESTEAFF. In DNA form, the CDR3 reads TGCTGTGCTAGAGATATCCGGACAGGGGAGAGCACTGAAGCTTTCTTT. This chain uses TRBV20-1 with TRBJ1-1; 9 bases line up with TRBD1. Germline V CDR1 and CDR2: DFQATT, SNEGSKA (reference sequence). The CDR3 is 16 amino acids.

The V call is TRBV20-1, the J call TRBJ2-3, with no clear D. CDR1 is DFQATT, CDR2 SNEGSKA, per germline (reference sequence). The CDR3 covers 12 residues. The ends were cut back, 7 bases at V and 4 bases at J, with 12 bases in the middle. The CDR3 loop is CSGSTLADTQYF. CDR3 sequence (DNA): TGCAGTGGCTCCACGCTAGCAGATACGCAGTATTTT.

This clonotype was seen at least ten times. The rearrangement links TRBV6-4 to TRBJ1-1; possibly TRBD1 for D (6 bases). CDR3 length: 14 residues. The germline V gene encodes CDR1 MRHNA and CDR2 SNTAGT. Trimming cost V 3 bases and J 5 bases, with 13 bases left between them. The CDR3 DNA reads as TGTGCCAGCAGTGAATCGGGGGCCGAGACTGAAGCTTTCTTT. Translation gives CASSESGAETEAFF.

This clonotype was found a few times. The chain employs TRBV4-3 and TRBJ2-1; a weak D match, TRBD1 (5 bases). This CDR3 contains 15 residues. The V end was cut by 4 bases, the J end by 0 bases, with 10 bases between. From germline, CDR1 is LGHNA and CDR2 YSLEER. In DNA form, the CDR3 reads TGCGCCAGCAGCCGAGGAGACAGCTCCTACAATGAGCAGTTCTTC. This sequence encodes CASSRGDSSYNEQFF.

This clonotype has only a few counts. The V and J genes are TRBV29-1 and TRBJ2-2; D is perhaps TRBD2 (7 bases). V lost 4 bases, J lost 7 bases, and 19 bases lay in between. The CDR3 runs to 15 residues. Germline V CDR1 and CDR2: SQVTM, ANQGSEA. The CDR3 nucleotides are TGCAGCGTTGGGTCTGGGGGGGCGTTTATCGGGGAGCTGTTTTTT. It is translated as CSVGSGGAFIGELFF.

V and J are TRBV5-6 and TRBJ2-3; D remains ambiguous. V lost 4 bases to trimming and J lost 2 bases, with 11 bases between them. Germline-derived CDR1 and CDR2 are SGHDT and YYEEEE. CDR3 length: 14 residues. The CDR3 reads CASSENSYTDTQYF. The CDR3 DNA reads TGTGCCAGCAGCGAAAACAGTTACACAGATACGCAGTATTTT.

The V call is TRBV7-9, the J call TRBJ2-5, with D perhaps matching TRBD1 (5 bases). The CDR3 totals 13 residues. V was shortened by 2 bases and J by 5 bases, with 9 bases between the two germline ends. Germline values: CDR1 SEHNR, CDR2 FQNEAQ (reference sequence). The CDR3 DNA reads TGTGCCAGCAGCTTAAGGGGATCGGAGACCCAGTACTTC. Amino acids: CASSLRGSETQYF.

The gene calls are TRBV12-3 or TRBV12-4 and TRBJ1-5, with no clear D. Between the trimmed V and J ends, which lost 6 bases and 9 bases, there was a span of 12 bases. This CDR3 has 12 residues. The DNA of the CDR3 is TGTGCCAGCAGCCGAGTTATTTGGCCCCAGCATTTT. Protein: CASSRVIWPQHF.

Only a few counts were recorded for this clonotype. The CDR3 DNA reads TGCGCCAGCAGCTCCGCCGGGGGCGGATGGGGCTACACCTTC. Translating gives CASSSAGGGWGYTF. The chain links TRBV5-1 to TRBJ1-2; the D gene is possibly TRBD1 (6 bases). Germline lookup yields CDR1 SGHRS and CDR2 YFSETQ. The CDR3 is made up of 14 amino acids. The V end was cut by 3 bases, the J end by 8 bases, with 17 bases between.

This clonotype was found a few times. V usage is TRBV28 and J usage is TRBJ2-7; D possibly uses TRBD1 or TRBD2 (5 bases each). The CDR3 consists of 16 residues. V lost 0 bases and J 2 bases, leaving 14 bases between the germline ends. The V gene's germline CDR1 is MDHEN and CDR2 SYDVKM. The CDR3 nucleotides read TGTGCCAGCAGTTTATGGAGGCAGAGAGGGGCCTACGAGCAGTACTTC. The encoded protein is CASSLWRQRGAYEQYF.

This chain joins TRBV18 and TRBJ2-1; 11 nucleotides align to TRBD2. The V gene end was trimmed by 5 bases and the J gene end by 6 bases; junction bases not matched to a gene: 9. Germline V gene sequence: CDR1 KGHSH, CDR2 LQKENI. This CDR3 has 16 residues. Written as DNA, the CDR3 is TGTGCCAGCTCAACCGCTAGCGGGGGGCCCCCCAATGAGCAGTTCTTC. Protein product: CASSTASGGPPNEQFF.

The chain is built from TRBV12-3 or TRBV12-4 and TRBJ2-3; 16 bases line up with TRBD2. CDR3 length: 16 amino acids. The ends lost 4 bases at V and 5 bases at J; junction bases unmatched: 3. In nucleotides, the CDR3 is TGTGCCAGCAGTTGGGGACTAGCGGGAGGGCAAGATACGCAGTATTTT. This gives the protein CASSWGLAGGQDTQYF.

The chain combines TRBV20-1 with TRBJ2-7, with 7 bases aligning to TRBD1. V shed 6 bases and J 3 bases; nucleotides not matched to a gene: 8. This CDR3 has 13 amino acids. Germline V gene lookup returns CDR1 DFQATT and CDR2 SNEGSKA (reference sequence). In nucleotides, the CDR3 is TGCAGTGCCCCGGGGCAGGGGGTCTACGAGCAGTACTTC. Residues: CSAPGQGVYEQYF.

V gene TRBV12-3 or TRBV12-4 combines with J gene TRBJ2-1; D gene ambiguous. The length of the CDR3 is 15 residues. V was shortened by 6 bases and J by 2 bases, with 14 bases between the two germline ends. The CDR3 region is CASSPFAVTYNEQFF. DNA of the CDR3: TGTGCCAGCAGCCCCTTTGCGGTTACCTACAATGAGCAGTTCTTC.

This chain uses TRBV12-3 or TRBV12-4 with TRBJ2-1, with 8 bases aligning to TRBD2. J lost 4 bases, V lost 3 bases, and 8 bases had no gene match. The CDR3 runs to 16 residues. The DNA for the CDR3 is TGTGCCAGCAGTTTCGGAGGCGAGCGGGGGTACAATGAGCAGTTCTTC. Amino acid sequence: CASSFGGERGYNEQFF.

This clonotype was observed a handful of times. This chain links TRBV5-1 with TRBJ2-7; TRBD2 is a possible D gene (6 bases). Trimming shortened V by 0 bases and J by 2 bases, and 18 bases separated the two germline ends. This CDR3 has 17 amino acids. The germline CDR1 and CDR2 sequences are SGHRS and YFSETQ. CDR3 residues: CASSLAGVQLEAYEQYF. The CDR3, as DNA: TGCGCCAGCAGCTTGGCGGGGGTACAACTTGAGGCCTACGAGCAGTACTTC.

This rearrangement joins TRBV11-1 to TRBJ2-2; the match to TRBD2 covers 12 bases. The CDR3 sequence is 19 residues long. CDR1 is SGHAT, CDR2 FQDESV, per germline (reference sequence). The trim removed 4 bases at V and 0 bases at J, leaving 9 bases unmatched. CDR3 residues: CASSYGPGLAGSNTGELFF. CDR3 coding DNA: TGTGCCAGCAGCTACGGGCCGGGACTAGCGGGTTCGAACACCGGGGAGCTGTTTTTT.

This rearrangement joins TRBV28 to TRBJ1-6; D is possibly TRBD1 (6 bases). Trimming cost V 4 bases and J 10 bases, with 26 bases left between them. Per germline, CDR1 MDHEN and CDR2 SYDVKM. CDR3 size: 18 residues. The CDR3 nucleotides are TGTGCCAGCAGTTGGGGAAGATGGGGGGCCCTCGGGTGGTCACCCCTCCACTTT. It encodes CASSWGRWGALGWSPLHF.

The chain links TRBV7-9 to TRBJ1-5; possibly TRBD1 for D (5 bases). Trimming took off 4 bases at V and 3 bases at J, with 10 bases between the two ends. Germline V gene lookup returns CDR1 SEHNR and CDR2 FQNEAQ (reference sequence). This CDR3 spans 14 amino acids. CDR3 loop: CASSYGHPNQPQHF. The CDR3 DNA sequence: TGTGCCAGCAGCTACGGACATCCCAATCAGCCCCAGCATTTT.

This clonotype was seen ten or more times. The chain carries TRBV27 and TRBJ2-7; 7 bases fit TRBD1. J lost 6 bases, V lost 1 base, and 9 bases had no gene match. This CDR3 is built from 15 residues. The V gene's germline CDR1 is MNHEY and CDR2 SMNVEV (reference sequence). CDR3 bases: TGTGCCAGCAGTTTATATCGGCAGGGGGTCGGCGAGCAGTACTTC. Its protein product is CASSLYRQGVGEQYF.

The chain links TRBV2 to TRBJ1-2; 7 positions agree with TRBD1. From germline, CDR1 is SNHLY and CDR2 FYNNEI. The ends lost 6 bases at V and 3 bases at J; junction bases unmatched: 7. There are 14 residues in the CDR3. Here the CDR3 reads CASRTTGRYYGYTF. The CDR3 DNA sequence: TGTGCCAGCAGGACGACAGGGAGGTACTATGGCTACACCTTC.

DNA of the CDR3: TGTGCCAGCAGGACAGGGGACACCGGGGAGCTGTTTTTT. Amino acids: CASRTGDTGELFF. The chain uses TRBV6-1 and TRBJ2-2, with TRBD1 identical over 8 bases. J gave up 3 bases and V 6 bases, and 0 bases lay outside the gene matches. Looked up from germline, CDR1 is MNHNS and CDR2 is SASEGT. The CDR3 contains 13 residues.